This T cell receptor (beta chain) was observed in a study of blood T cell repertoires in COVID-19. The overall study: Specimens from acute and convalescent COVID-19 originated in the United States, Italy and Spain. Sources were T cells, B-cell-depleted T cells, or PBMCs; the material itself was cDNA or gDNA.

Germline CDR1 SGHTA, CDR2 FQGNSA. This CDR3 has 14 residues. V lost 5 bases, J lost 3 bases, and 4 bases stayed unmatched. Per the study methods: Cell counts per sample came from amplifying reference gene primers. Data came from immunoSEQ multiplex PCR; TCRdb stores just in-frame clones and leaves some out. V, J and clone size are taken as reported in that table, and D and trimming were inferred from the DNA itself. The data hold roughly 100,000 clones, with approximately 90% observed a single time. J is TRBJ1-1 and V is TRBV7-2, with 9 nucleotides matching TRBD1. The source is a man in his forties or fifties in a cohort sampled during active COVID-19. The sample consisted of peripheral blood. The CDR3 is CASSPRTGDTEAFF. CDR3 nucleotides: TGTGCCAGCAGCCCAAGGACAGGGGACACTGAAGCTTTCTTT.